These 19 T cell receptor beta chains share one sample of origin, sequenced in a study of cytomegalovirus exposure and HLA in healthy donors. PCR involved 60 Vbeta and 13 Jbeta primers. Libraries were prepared by immunoSEQ multiplex PCR; TCRdb keeps only in-frame clonotypes and omits some of them. The sample has 120,000 or so clones, 76% seen once. Material: PBMCs. Receptors originate from a man aged 30 to 45 in good health and CMV-seropositive.

This chain connects TRBV7-8 to TRBJ2-7; D is perhaps TRBD1 (5 bases). The germline CDR1 and CDR2 sequences are SGHVS and FQNEAQ. V was cut by 3 bases and J by 2 bases, with 17 bases left in between. This CDR3 is 16 amino acids long. This CDR3 reads CASSLERGTLTYEQYF. The DNA for the CDR3 is TGTGCCAGCAGCTTGGAAAGGGGTACCCTGACCTACGAGCAGTACTTC. The complete variable domain, with remaining parts taken from reference TRBV7-8 and TRBJ2-7, reads GAGVSQSPRYKVAKRGQDVALRCDPISGHVSLFWYQQALGQGPEFLTYFQNEAQLDKSGLPSDRFFAERPEGSVSTLKIQRTQQEDSAVYLCASSLERGTLTYEQYFGPGTRLTVT.

The J gene is TRBJ1-2, the V gene TRBV7-9; TRBD1 matches 7 bases. V gave up 5 bases and J gave up 1 base; unmatched junction bases: 7. This CDR3 contains 15 residues. The V gene's germline CDR1 is SEHNR and CDR2 FQNEAQ (reference sequence). The CDR3 DNA sequence: TGTGCCAGCAGCCCTGAGGGGGCGCTTAACTATGGCTACACCTTC. This encodes CASSPEGALNYGYTF.

V gene TRBV6-5 combines with J gene TRBJ2-2; tentative D call: TRBD2 (5 bases). The CDR3 extends over 15 amino acids. Germline CDR1 MNHEY, CDR2 SVGAGI. The V end lost 0 bases, the J end lost 8 bases, and 13 bases lay between the germline ends. Here the CDR3 DNA reads TGTGCCAGCAGTTACTCGAGGACCCCGGGGGGGGAGCTGTTTTTT. It translates to CASSYSRTPGGELFF.

This clone was seen a handful of times. The chain joins TRBV7-8 to TRBJ2-5; 10 bases align to TRBD2. Looked up from germline, CDR1 is SGHVS and CDR2 is FQNEAQ. The junction had 6 bases not matched to a gene; V was cut back by 4 bases and J by 4 bases. The CDR3 totals 15 residues. CDR3 in amino acids: CASSSQRGGRETQYF. For the CDR3, the DNA is TGTGCCAGCAGCTCTCAGCGGGGGGGCCGAGAGACCCAGTACTTC.

The J gene is TRBJ2-3, the V gene TRBV5-6; 7 positions match TRBD2. The CDR3 length is 16 residues. Unmatched junction bases numbered 12, after V lost 4 bases and J lost 4 bases. From germline, CDR1 is SGHDT and CDR2 YYEEEE. The CDR3 sequence is CASSPRGVVGADTQYF. The CDR3 nucleotides are TGTGCCAGCAGCCCACGGGGGGTCGTGGGGGCAGATACGCAGTATTTT.

V usage is TRBV2 and J usage is TRBJ2-3; 9 bases align to TRBD2. After removal of 1 base from V and 6 bases from J, the junction contained 2 bases not matched to a gene. The CDR3 is 14 amino acids. The germline V gene encodes CDR1 SNHLY and CDR2 FYNNEI. CDR3 in DNA: TGTGCCAGCAGTGAAGGGGGACTAGCTGATACGCAGTATTTT. Translation: CASSEGGLADTQYF.

The chain employs TRBV5-8 and TRBJ2-7; 7 bases align to TRBD1. Germline-derived CDR1 and CDR2 are SGHTS and YDEGEE. The ends lost 6 bases at V and 2 bases at J; junction bases unmatched: 8. The CDR3 runs to 14 residues. The CDR3 DNA reads TGTGCCAGCACCTACCACGACAGGGCCTACGAGCAGTACTTC. Translated, it gives CASTYHDRAYEQYF.

The chain uses TRBV7-9 and TRBJ1-2; D unresolved. Germline V gives CDR1 SEHNR, CDR2 FQNEAQ (reference sequence). This CDR3 spans 14 amino acids. Trimming shortened V by 5 bases and J by 2 bases, and 12 bases separated the two germline ends. The CDR3 region has the DNA TGTGCCAGCAGCCTGCTTGGGCCGAACTATGGCTACACCTTC. Translation gives CASSLLGPNYGYTF.

The rearrangement joins TRBV29-1 to TRBJ2-7, with unresolved D. Germline CDR1 is SQVTM and CDR2 is ANQGSEA. This CDR3 comprises 12 residues. V lost 3 bases and J 3 bases, leaving 9 bases between the germline ends. CDR3 DNA: TGCAGCGTTGAGGCCTCTGACTACGAGCAGTACTTC. Translating gives CSVEASDYEQYF.

This clone was picked up one time. V gene TRBV19 combines with J gene TRBJ2-1; D is unresolved. Germline-derived CDR1 and CDR2 are LNHDA and SQIVND (reference sequence). This CDR3 is 15 amino acids long. Between the trimmed V and J ends, which lost 5 bases and 0 bases, there was a span of 11 bases. CDR3 region: CASSPSPSSYNEQFF. CDR3 bases: TGTGCCAGTAGTCCCTCCCCGAGCTCCTACAATGAGCAGTTCTTC.

The chain joins TRBV9 to TRBJ2-3; D perhaps matches TRBD1 (5 bases). The CDR3 runs 15 residues. Trimming took 3 bases from V and 0 from J, leaving 11 bases between them. CDR1 SGDLS and CDR2 YYNGEE come from the germline V gene. The CDR3 here is CASSAQGFSTDTQYF. The DNA of the CDR3 is TGTGCCAGCAGCGCTCAGGGTTTCAGCACAGATACGCAGTATTTT.

The chain recombines TRBV30 with TRBJ1-2; possible D gene TRBD1, 5 bases. V lost 0 bases and J lost 8, with 16 bases in between. The CDR3 is made up of 14 amino acids. Germline values: CDR1 GTSNPN, CDR2 SVGIG (reference sequence). CDR3 protein: CAWSVGAHTAGYTF. In nucleotides, the CDR3 is TGTGCCTGGAGTGTAGGGGCGCATACGGCGGGCTACACCTTC.

J is TRBJ1-6 and V is TRBV4-3, with D possibly matching TRBD1 (5 bases). Germline V gene sequence: CDR1 LGHNA, CDR2 YSLEER. The CDR3 covers 16 residues. Trimming took 0 bases from V and 7 from J, leaving 13 bases between them. CDR3 sequence reads: CASSQDWAGNNSPLHF. The CDR3 region has the DNA TGCGCCAGCAGCCAAGATTGGGCAGGGAACAATTCACCCCTCCACTTT.

V is TRBV5-6 and J is TRBJ2-7; TRBD2 might be the D (6 bases). V lost 4 bases, J lost 6 bases, and 17 bases lay in between. Germline CDR1 reads SGHDT; CDR2 reads YYEEEE. This CDR3 has 14 residues. The CDR3 region is CASSPPGSPVEQYF. CDR3 bases: TGTGCCAGCAGCCCCCCCGGGAGCCCAGTCGAGCAGTACTTC.

This clone came up a few times. The V call is TRBV10-2, the J call TRBJ2-7; D is possibly TRBD1 (6 bases). Looked up from germline, CDR1 is WSHSY and CDR2 is SAAADI. The CDR3 contains 13 residues. V was clipped by 4 bases and J by 6 bases, with 13 bases between them. The CDR3 DNA sequence: TGCGCCAGCAGTGTTACAGGGAATGGCGAGCAGTACTTC. It encodes CASSVTGNGEQYF.

In this sample, this clone turned up once. The V and J genes are TRBV6-5 and TRBJ1-1; 7 bases fit TRBD1. Germline lookup yields CDR1 MNHEY and CDR2 SVGAGI. V was pared by 7 bases and J by 2 bases, with 10 bases of the junction left unmatched. This CDR3 has 15 residues. CDR3 in amino acids: CASTNSGGVNTEAFF. CDR3 in DNA: TGTGCCAGCACCAATTCAGGGGGTGTCAACACTGAAGCTTTCTTT.

The chain combines TRBV27 with TRBJ2-1; 9 nucleotides match TRBD2. With V trimmed by 3 bases and J by 0 bases, 9 bases remained unmatched. In germline, CDR1 is MNHEY, CDR2 SMNVEV (reference sequence). CDR3 length equals 18 residues. This CDR3 reads CASSFLGAGGSSYNEQFF. As DNA, the CDR3 is TGTGCCAGCAGTTTTCTCGGTGCGGGAGGGAGCTCCTACAATGAGCAGTTCTTC.

The genes are TRBV19 and TRBJ1-5; 9 nucleotides agree with TRBD1. Germline V gene sequence: CDR1 LNHDA, CDR2 SQIVND (reference sequence). The CDR3 runs 16 residues. V lost 9 bases to trimming and J lost 0 bases; unmatched junction nucleotides: 9. CDR3 DNA sequence: TGTGCCAGCCACAAGGACAGGGGATATAGCAATCAGCCCCAGCATTTT. Its protein product is CASHKDRGYSNQPQHF. Combining the CDR3 with reference TRBV19 and TRBJ1-5 gives the whole variable domain DGGITQSPKYLFRKEGQNVTLSCEQNLNHDAMYWYRQDPGQGLRLIYYSQIVNDFQKGDIAEGYSVSREKKESFPLTVTSAQKNPTAFYLCASHKDRGYSNQPQHFGDGTRLSIL.

The chain recombines TRBV6-1 with TRBJ1-1; possible D gene TRBD1, 5 bases. V gave up 6 bases and J gave up 1 base, with 9 bases separating them. The CDR3 is 13 residues long. Germline V gene lookup returns CDR1 MNHNS and CDR2 SASEGT. The CDR3 sequence is CASRGGANTEAFF. As DNA, the CDR3 is TGTGCCAGCAGAGGAGGGGCGAACACTGAAGCTTTCTTT.